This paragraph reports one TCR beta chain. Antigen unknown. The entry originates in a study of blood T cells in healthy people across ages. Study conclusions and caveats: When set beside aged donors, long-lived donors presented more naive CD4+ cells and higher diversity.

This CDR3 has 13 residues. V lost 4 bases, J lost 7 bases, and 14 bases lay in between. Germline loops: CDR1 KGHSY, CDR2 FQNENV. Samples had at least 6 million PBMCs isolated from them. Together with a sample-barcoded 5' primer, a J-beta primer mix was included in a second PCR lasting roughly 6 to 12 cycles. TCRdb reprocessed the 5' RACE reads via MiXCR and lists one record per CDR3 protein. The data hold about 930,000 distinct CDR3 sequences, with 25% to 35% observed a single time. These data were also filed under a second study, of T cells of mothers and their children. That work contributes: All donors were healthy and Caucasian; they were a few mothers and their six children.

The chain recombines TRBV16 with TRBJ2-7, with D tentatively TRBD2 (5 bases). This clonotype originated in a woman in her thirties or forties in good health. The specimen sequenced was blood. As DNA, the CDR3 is TGTGCCAGCAGCCTCCGGGGTTACAATGAGCAGTACTTC. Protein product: CASSLRGYNEQYF. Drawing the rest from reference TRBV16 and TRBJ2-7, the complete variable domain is GEEVAQTPKHLVRGEGQKAKLYCAPIKGHSYVFWYQQVLKNEFKFLISFQNENVFDETGMPKERFSAKCLPNSPCSLEIQATKLEDSAVYFCASSLRGYNEQYFGPGTRLTVT.